This T cell receptor beta chain was observed in a study of T cell changes during pregnancy in multiple sclerosis. Germline trimming cut 4 bases from V and 0 bases from J; bases unmatched to any gene: 9. Germline V gene data show CDR1 as SGHDT and CDR2 as YYEEEE. This CDR3 spans 16 amino acids. Assay used: immunoSEQ multiplex PCR; TCRdb lists only in-frame clones, some missing. The table lists roughly 80,000 clones, approximately 93% of them singletons. The sample consisted of peripheral blood, taken in the second trimester of pregnancy. The receptor comes from a female donor with multiple sclerosis, enrolled in a pregnancy study. This sequence joins TRBV5-6 and TRBJ1-1; TRBD1 matches at 7 bases. The CDR3 DNA sequence: TGTGCCAGCAGCGAGCCGGGGACAGCCTTGAACACTGAAGCTTTCTTT. This encodes CASSEPGTALNTEAFF.